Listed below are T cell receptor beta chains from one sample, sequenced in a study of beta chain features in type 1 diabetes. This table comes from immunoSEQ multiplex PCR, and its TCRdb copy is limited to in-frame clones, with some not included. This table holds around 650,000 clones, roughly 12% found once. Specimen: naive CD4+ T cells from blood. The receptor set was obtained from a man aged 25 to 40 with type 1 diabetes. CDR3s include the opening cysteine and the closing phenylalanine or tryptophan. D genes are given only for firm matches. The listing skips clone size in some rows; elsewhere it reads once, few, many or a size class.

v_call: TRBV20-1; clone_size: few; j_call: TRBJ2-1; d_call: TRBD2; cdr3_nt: TGCAGTGCTGGGGGACTAGCGGGGCAGTTCTTC; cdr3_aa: CSAGGLAGQFF
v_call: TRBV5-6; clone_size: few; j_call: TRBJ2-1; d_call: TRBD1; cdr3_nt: TGTGCCAGCAGCTCTCGGACAGGGTGGTACAATGAGCAGTTCTTC; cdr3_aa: CASSSRTGWYNEQFF
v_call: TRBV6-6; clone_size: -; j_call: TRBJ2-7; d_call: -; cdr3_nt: TGTGCCAGCAGTACCCCCATGCGGGGCCAGGAGCAGTACTTC; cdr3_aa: CASSTPMRGQEQYF
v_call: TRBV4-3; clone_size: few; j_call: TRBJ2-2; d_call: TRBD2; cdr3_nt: TGCGCCAGCAGCCCGCGCATTCCGCCCGTAGCGGGGGGAAACACCGGGGAGCTGTTTTTT; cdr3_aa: CASSPRIPPVAGGNTGELFF
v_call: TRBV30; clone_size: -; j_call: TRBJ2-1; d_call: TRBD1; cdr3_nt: TGTGCCTGGAGTAGGGGGCGTGGAGGCAATGAGCAGTTCTTC; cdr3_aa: CAWSRGRGGNEQFF
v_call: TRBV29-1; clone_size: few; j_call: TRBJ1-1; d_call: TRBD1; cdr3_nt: TGCAGCGTCGCACAGAGACAGGGAGTGAGGAACACTGAAGCTTTCTTT; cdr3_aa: CSVAQRQGVRNTEAFF
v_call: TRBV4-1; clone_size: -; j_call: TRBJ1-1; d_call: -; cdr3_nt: TGCGCCAGCAGTTATCGTGGGGGGCGAGACACTGAAGCTTTCTTT; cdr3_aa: CASSYRGGRDTEAFF
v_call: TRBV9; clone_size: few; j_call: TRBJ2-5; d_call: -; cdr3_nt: TGTGCCAGCAGCGTTGGGGGGCAAGTCCAAGAGACCCAGTACTTC; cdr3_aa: CASSVGGQVQETQYF
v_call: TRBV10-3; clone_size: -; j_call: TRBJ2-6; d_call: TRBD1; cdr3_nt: TGTGCCATCAAATCGACAGGGACAAAGTCGGCCAACGTCCTGACTTTC; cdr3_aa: CAIKSTGTKSANVLTF
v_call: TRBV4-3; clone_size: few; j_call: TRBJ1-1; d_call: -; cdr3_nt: TGCGCCAGCAGCCAGTCGATTAGTAGTTTCACTGAAGCTTTCTTT; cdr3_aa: CASSQSISSFTEAFF
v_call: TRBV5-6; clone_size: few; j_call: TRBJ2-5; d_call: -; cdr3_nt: TGTGCCAGCAGCACCCTATCTAGGAGTCGAGAGACCCAGTACTTC; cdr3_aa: CASSTLSRSRETQYF
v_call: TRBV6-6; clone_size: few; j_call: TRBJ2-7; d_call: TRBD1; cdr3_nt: TGTGCCAGTAAGGGGGCTGGAGGATACGAGCAGTACTTC; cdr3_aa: CASKGAGGYEQYF
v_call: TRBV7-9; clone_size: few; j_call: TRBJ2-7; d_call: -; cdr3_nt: TGTGCCAGCAGCTTACTTGGGACGGTCTCCTACGAGCAGTACTTC; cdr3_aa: CASSLLGTVSYEQYF
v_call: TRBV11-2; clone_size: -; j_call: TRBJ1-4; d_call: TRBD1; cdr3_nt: TGTGCCAGCAGCTTTCGGGGACAGGGTAATGAAAAACTGTTTTTT; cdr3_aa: CASSFRGQGNEKLFF
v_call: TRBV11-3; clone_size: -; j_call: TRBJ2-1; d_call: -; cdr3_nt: TGTGCCAGCATCCAAGACGCCTCAAGTTACAATGAGCAGTTCTTC; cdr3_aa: CASIQDASSYNEQFF
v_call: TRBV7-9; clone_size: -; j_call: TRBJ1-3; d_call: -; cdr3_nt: TGTGCCAGCAGCCCCAGACCAAGCCGCTCTGGAAACACCATATATTTT; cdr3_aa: CASSPRPSRSGNTIYF
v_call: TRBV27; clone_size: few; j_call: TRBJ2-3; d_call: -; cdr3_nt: TGTGCCAGCAGTTTAATTAGGGCTTGGACAGATACGCAGTATTTT; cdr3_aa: CASSLIRAWTDTQYF
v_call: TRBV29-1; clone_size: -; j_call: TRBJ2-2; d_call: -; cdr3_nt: TGCAGCGTTGAAGGTTCTAACACCGGGGAGCTGTTTTTT; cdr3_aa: CSVEGSNTGELFF
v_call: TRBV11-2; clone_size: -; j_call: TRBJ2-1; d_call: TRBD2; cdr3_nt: TGTGCCAGCAGCTTGGGAGGGTACAATGAGCAGTTCTTC; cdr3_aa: CASSLGGYNEQFF
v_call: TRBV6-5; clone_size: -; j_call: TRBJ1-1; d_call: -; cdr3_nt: TGTGCCAGCAGCCCCGGCGGTCGATACACTGAAGCTTTCTTT; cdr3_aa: CASSPGGRYTEAFF
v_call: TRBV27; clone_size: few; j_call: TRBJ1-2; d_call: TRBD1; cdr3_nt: TGTGCCAGCAGTATAAACCAGGGGACAGATAACTATGGCTACACCTTC; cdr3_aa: CASSINQGTDNYGYTF
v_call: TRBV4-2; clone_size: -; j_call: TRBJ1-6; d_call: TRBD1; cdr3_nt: TGTGCCAGCAGCCAACCCAGGGGGCTTAATTCACCCCTCCACTTT; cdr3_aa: CASSQPRGLNSPLHF
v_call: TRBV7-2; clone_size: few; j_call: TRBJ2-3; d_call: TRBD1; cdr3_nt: TGTGCCAGCAGCCCAGGGGGTAGTGCGGATACGCAGTATTTT; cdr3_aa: CASSPGGSADTQYF
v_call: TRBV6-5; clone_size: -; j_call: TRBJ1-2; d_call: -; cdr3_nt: TGTGCCAGCAGTGAACAGGGAGTCTATGGCTACACCTTC; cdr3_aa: CASSEQGVYGYTF
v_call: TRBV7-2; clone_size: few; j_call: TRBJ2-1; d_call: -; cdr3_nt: TGTGCCAGCAGCTGGGGGGAAGGGTACAATGAGCAGTTCTTC; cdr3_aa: CASSWGEGYNEQFF
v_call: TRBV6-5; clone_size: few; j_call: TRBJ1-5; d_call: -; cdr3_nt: TGTGCCAGCACCCCGGCGGGTTATAGCAATCAGCCCCAGCATTTT; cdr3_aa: CASTPAGYSNQPQHF
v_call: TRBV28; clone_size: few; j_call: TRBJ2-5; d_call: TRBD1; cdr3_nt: TGTGCCAGCAGTTTGACAGGGGAAGCGAAGACCCAGTACTTC; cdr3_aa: CASSLTGEAKTQYF
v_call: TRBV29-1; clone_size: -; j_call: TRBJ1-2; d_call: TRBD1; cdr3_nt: TGCAGCGCGGGACAGGCAGACTATGGCTACACCTTC; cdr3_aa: CSAGQADYGYTF
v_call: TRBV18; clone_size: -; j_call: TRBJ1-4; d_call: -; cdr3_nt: TGTGCCAGCTCACCACCGATCGTAAATGAAAAACTGTTTTTT; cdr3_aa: CASSPPIVNEKLFF
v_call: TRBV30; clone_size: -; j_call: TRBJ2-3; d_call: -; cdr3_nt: TGTGCCTGGAGTGGAAGGGGAACTACAGATACGCAGTATTTT; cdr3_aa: CAWSGRGTTDTQYF
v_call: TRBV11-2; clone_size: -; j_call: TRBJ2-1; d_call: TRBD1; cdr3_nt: TGTGCCAGCAGCTTAGGACAGGGGGCAAATGAGCAGTTCTTC; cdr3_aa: CASSLGQGANEQFF
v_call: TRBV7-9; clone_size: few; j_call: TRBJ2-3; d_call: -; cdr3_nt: TGTGCCAGCAGCCCCCCGACAGTTAGCACAGATACGCAGTATTTT; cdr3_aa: CASSPPTVSTDTQYF
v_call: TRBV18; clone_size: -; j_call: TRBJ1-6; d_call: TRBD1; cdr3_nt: TGTGCCAGCTCACCAGAGGTCCTCGGGACAGGGAATAATTCACCCCTCCACTTT; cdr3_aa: CASSPEVLGTGNNSPLHF
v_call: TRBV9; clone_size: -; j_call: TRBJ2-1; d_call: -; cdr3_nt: TGTGCCAGCAGCGTAGTAGCGGCGAACTCCTACAATGAGCAGTTCTTC; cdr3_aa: CASSVVAANSYNEQFF
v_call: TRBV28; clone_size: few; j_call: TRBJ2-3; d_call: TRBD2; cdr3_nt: TGTGCCAGCAGTCCGAGCGGGGCTCGCACAGATACGCAGTATTTT; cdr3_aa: CASSPSGARTDTQYF
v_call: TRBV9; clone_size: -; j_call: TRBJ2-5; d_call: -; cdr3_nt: TGTGCCAGCAGCGTAACCCCCGGGGGCAGGGAGACCCAGTACTTC; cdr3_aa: CASSVTPGGRETQYF
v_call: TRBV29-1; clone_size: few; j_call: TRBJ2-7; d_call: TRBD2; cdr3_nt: TGCAGCGTTGCGAGTCTAGCGGGGAAGGGGGCCTACGAGCAGTACTTC; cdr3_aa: CSVASLAGKGAYEQYF
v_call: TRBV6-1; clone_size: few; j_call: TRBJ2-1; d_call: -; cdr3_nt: TGTGCCAGCAGTGAAGTCGAGCCCTACAATGAGCAGTTCTTC; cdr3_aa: CASSEVEPYNEQFF